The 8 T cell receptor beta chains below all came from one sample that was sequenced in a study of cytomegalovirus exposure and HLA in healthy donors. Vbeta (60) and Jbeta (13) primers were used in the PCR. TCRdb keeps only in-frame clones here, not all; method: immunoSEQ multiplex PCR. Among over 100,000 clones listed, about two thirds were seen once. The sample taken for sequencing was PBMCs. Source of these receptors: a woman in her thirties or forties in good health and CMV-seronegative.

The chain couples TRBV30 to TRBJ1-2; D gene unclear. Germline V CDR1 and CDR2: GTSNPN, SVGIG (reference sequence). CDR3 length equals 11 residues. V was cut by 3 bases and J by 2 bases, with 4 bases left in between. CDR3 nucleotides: TGTGCCTGGAGCATCAACTATGGCTACACCTTC. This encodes CAWSINYGYTF.

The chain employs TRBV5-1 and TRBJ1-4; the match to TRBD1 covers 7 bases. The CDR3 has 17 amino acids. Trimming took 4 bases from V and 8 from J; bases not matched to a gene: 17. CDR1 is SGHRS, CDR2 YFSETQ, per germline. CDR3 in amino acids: CASSGTPQGSQGEKLFF. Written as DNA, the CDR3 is TGCGCCAGCAGCGGAACGCCACAGGGGAGCCAGGGGGAAAAACTGTTTTTT.

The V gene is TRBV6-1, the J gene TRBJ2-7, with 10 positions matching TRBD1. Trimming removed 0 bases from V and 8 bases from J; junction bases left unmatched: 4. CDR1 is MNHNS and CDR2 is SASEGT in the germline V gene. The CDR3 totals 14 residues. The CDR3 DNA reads TGTGCCAGCAGTGAAGCGCCGGGACAGGGGAAGCAGTACTTC. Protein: CASSEAPGQGKQYF.

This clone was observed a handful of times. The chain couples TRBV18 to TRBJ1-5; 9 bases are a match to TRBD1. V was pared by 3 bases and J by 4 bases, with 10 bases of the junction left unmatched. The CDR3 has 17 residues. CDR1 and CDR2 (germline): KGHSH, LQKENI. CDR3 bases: TGTGCCAGCTCACCGTTCACAGGGGGCAGAGTGAATCAGCCCCAGCATTTT. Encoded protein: CASSPFTGGRVNQPQHF.

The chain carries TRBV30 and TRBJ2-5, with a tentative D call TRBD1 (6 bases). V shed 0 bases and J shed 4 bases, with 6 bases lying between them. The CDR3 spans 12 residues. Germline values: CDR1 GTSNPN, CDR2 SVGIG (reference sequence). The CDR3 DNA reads TGTGCCTGGAGTGTAGGGGGAGAGACCCAGTACTTC. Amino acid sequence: CAWSVGGETQYF.

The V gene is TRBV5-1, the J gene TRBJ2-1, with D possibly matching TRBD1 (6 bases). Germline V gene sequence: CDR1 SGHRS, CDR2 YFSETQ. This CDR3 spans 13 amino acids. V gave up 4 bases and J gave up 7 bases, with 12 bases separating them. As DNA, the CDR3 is TGCGCCAGCAGCACCTTAGGGGGAAATGAGCAGTTCTTC. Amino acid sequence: CASSTLGGNEQFF.

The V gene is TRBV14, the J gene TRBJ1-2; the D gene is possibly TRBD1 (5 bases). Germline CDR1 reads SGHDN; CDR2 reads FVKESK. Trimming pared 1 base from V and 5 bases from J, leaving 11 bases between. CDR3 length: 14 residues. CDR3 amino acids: CASSQVQGSYGYTF. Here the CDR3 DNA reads TGTGCCAGCAGCCAAGTCCAGGGCTCATATGGCTACACCTTC.

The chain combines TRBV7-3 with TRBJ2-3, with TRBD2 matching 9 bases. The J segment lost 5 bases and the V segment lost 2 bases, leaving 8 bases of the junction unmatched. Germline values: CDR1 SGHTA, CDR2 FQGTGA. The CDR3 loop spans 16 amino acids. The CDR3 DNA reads TGTGCCAGCAGCTTACGAGAAGCGGGGGGCGGAGATACGCAGTATTTT. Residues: CASSLREAGGGDTQYF.